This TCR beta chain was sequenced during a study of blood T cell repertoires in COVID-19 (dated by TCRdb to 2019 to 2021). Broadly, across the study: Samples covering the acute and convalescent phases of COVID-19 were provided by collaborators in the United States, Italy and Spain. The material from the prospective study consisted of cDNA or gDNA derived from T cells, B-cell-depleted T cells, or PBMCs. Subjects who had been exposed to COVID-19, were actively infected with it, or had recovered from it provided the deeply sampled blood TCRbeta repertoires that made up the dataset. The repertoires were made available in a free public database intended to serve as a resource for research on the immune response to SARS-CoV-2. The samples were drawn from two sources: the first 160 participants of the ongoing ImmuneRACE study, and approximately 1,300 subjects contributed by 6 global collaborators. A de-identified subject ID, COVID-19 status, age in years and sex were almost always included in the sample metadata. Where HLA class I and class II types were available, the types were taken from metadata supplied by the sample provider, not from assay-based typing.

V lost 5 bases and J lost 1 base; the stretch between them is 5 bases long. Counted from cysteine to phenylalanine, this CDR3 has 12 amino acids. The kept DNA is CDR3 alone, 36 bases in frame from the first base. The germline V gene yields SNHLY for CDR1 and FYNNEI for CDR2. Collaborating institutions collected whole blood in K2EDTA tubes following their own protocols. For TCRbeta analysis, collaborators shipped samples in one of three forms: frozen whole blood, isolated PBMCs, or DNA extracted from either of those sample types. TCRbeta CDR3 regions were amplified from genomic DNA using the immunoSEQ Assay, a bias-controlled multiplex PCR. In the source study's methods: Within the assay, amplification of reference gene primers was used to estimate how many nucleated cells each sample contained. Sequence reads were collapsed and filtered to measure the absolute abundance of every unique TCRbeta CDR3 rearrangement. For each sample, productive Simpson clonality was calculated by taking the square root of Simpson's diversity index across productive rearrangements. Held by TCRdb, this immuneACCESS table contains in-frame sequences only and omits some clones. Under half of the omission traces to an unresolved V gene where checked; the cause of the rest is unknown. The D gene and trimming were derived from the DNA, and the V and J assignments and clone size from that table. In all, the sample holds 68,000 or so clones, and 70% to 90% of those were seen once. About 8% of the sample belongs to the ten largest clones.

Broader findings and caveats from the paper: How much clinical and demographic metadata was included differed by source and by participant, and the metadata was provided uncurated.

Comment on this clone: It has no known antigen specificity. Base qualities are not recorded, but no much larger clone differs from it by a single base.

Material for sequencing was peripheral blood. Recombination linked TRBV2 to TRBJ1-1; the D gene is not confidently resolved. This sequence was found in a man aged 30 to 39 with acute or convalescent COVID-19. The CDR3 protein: CASSLQNTEAFF. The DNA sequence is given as TGTGCCAGCAGTTTACAGAACACTGAAGCTTTCTTT.